This T cell receptor (beta chain) originates from a study of cytomegalovirus exposure and HLA in healthy donors (dated by TCRdb to between 2016 and 2019). About the investigation overall: In an earlier analysis of 550 to 750 of the donors, about 270 Gb of sequence data and some 120 million unique TCR beta sequences from roughly 180 million T cells were reported. Approximately 330 gigabases of sequencing data and roughly 81 million unique TCR sequences made up an early release that covered approximately 620 HLA-typed donors. The genetic ancestry cluster associated with self-reported Caucasian donors included roughly four fifths of the roughly 400 genotyped donors. The aim of the study was to test whether cataloging public T cell receptors could identify signatures of past pathogen exposure. The study profiled the T cell repertoires of 666 subjects by immunosequencing and related them to cytomegalovirus serostatus. Besides the first cohort of around 670 subjects, a separate validation cohort made up of roughly 130 different subjects was used. The study combined high-throughput TCR immunosequencing, statistical association of individual TCRs with disease status, and machine learning to predict cytomegalovirus infection status. In a later analysis, previously published TCR beta repertoires from several hundred donors were re-analyzed and high-resolution HLA genotyping was added so that TCR occurrence patterns could be studied. In the later analysis, no new phenotypic data were used to find candidate immune exposures; instead, reliance was placed on TCR beta sequences and their occurrence across donors. An earlier analysis of some 500 of the donors used high-throughput TCR beta sequencing to judge whether each TCR beta V gene segment behaved as functional or pseudogenic. Donor age, sex, ethnicity and CMV serostatus were compiled together with the repertoire data. A later genetic analysis used genome-wide SNP genotypes for about 55% of the 666 donors, treating that subset as a discovery cohort. Every repertoire in the discovery cohort had been generated on one and the same sequencing platform. Both class I and class II loci were covered by HLA typing, at four-digit resolution. The number of typed donors differed by locus: about 629-640 for A, B, C, DRB1 and DQB1; approximately 530 for DQA1; approximately 610 for DPA1; and approximately 450 for DPB1. About five DR-DQ haplotypes were treated as single units for association and clustering because of strong linkage in the cohort. Across 398 genotyped donors of the cohort, an average of approximately 240,000 unique TCR beta nucleotide sequences per donor were sequenced, and roughly a sixth of those sequences were non-productive. Overall study results and their limits: Specific HLA alleles were associated with some 15,000 TCR beta sequences at a false discovery rate of 0.05 in a later analysis. Broadly in line with IMGT annotations, most TCR beta V segments showed up in productive rearrangements about 87% or about 30% of the time in an earlier analysis of 450 to 600 of the donors. The only immune exposure information available for the cohort was CMV serostatus. A further reported finding was that TCR beta sequences accurately predicted the HLA-A and HLA-B alleles for most subjects in the first cohort. In this cohort, only TCR beta chains were sequenced, and detectable features were limited by the absence of alpha or paired-chain data. V-gene and J-gene trimming of TCR beta chains was associated with a missense DCLRE1C variant in a later genetic analysis, and the association was replicated in an independent cohort. A total of 150 or so TCR beta chains were listed by the study as associated with cytomegalovirus. Compared with the approximately 670-donor mean, donors in an Asian-associated ancestry cluster had fewer N-insertions in productive TCRs, according to a later genetic analysis. A later analysis found that HLA-associated TCR beta chains were more clonally expanded and had lower generation probabilities than equally common non-associated chains. Assigning TCR associations to individual alleles was difficult when HLA alleles, especially DR and DQ, strongly co-occurred. Roughly uniform sequencing depth across donors was assumed in presence/absence analyses, although this assumption may not hold. Cytomegalovirus status was reported to be diagnosed by the classifier with high specificity and sensitivity in both the original and validation cohorts. Several of the top co-occurrence clusters appeared to be linked to parvovirus B19, influenza, CMV and Epstein-Barr virus, according to a later analysis. A few of the identified cytomegalovirus-associated TCR beta chains were confirmed in vitro to be specific for cytomegalovirus antigens. HLA typing was unavailable for some donors at each locus, so association tests used only the typed subset. According to the authors, the approach could potentially be generalized to other disease states and immunological phenotypes. Most TCR sequences were seen in very few donors, while some public TCRs were found in many individuals. Some IMGT-functional V segments, including TRBV6-2 and TRBV6-3, could not be distinguished by the 87-base-pair reads and were therefore excluded. Most CMV-associated TCR beta chains appeared to be HLA-restricted in a later analysis, and the HLA associations seemed to be driven largely by CMV exposure. A later analysis found that TCR association rates varied across HLA loci, with DRB1 alleles showing the most associated TCRs and HLA-C alleles the fewest. The earlier analysis of approximately 540 of the donors excluded approximately 15 rarely observed V segments, including chromosome 9 orphons, because counts were too low. The sequencing pipeline was judged likely to have produced a cluster of highly shared sequence variants as a technical artifact. Correlated functional status among segregating V segments might be attributable to linkage disequilibrium, but an unknown experimental factor could not be ruled out.

The method was the immunoSEQ multiplex PCR assay. The multiplex PCR relied on a mix of 60 forward primers for TCR Vbeta segments and 13 reverse primers for TCR Jbeta segments. The CDR3 region of rearranged TCR beta genes was amplified from genomic DNA by a multiplex PCR assay. The Illumina HiSeq System was used to sequence the amplified TCR beta libraries as 87-base-pair reads. The study's own analysis went as follows. Across the 700 or so repertoires, a later analysis counted approximately 75 million unique TCR beta chains, roughly 11 million of which were shared by at least two donors. A nearest-neighbor algorithm error-corrected the raw reads and collapsed the reads into unique sequences, merging closely related sequences to remove PCR and sequencing errors. Alignment of CDR3 sequences to IMGT reference sequences was used to assign V, D and J gene segments. For a sequence to be retained, a match of at least six nucleotides was required to both a V gene segment and a J gene segment. A rearrangement was called productive if the CDR3 had no stop codons and remained in frame with V and J, and every other rearrangement was called non-productive. Following IMGT convention, CDR3 was defined as the stretch from the second conserved V-encoded cysteine to the conserved J-encoded phenylalanine. The earlier analysis of 550 to 650 of the donors excluded any sequence lacking an unambiguous match to a single V gene segment. An earlier analysis of 587 of the donors called V segments functional above 56.7% productive rearrangements and segregating when the between-donor standard deviation exceeded 5%. A statistical classification framework was developed to diagnose cytomegalovirus status using the catalog of TCR beta chain sequences. In a later analysis, TCR nucleotide sequences were compared against IMGT/GENE-DB human TR gene sequences so that V and J genes could be assigned. The TCRdist pipeline was used in a later analysis to assign CDR3 sequences and most-parsimonious VDJ recombination scenarios. In a later analysis, each TCR beta chain was defined by its CDR3 amino acid sequence together with its V-gene family, and reads lacking a unique V-gene family were excluded. In a later analysis, 500 to 650 highly shared, low-generation-probability nucleotide sequences were removed to address suspected cross-contamination and a sequencing artifact. In a later analysis, a clonal expansion index for each public chain was calculated from normalized within-repertoire ranks of inferred template counts. In a later analysis, generation probabilities were computed with a VDJ recombination model fitted to out-of-frame rearrangements, and the resulting probabilities were checked against IGoR. In a later analysis, hypergeometric tests were used to score TCR-TCR, TCR-HLA and TCR-CMV co-occurrence, with a repertoire-size bias correction applied to TCR pairs. A later analysis estimated false discovery rates by permuting HLA or CMV assignments 20 times. A later analysis grouped co-occurring TCRs with DBSCAN, adding TCRdist sequence similarity when clustering within HLA-allele-positive subsets. For co-occurrence clustering, repertoires with fewer than 30,000 or more than 120,000 public chains were excluded, along with five repertoires with anomalous nucleotide sharing. This is the immuneACCESS table as TCRdb keeps it, with only in-frame sequences that have V and J called. A part of the clones is gone; compared with another copy, unresolved V genes explain less than half, and the rest is unexplained. V and J calls plus clone size are reproduced from that table; the DNA served to infer D and trimming. Recorded for this sample are 95,000 to 110,000 clones; 76% of them occurred a single time. The top ten constitute over 4.5% of the sample.

Relative to germline, V is missing 0 bases and J is missing 2 bases, with 3 bases of the junction outside any gene match. Reading from cysteine to phenylalanine, the CDR3 counts 16 amino acids. Only the CDR3 region is kept as DNA, spanning 48 bases read in frame from base 1. CDR1 and CDR2 are read off the germline V gene as ENHRY and SYGVKD. The cohort consisted of hundreds of healthy bone marrow donors. All cohort members were sampled while nominally healthy, although unrecorded immune exposures were likely present. The donor was CMV seropositive and was included in the group of 300 or so seropositive cohort members. Each donor provided a peripheral blood sample, and peripheral blood mononuclear cells were used for TCR beta sequencing. Genomic DNA extraction from the blood cell samples was performed with the Qiagen DNeasy Blood Extraction Kit. Comment on this clone: Its antigen remains undetermined. No base-level quality is on record; no much larger clone is a single base apart.

Sequences were obtained from PBMCs. The chain is encoded by TRBV10-3 joined to TRBJ2-7; 11 bases in the middle match TRBD1. The TCR originated in a young woman in good health and CMV-seropositive. The CDR3 protein is CAISESGTGGAYEQYF. Here is the DNA: TGTGCCATCAGTGAGTCGGGGACAGGGGGAGCCTACGAGCAGTACTTC.